The clone carrying this T cell receptor beta chain was seen a single time. Germline values: CDR1 SGHTA, CDR2 FQGTGA. The CDR3 loop spans 15 amino acids. With V trimmed by 4 bases and J by 4 bases, 6 bases remained unmatched. These data belong to a study of cytomegalovirus exposure and HLA in healthy donors. PCR used 60 Vbeta primers and 13 Jbeta primers. Measured with immunoSEQ multiplex PCR; TCRdb has only the in-frame clones, and not every one. The sample comprises about 180,000 clones, around 77% of which are singletons, and 1% rests with the top ten. Sequenced input: PBMCs. The chain combines TRBV7-3 with TRBJ2-3, with TRBD2 identical over 9 bases. The TCR comes from a woman in her forties or fifties in good health and CMV-seropositive. The CDR3 DNA is TGTGCCAGCAGCTCGGGACTAGCAATCTCAGATACGCAGTATTTT. Residues: CASSSGLAISDTQYF.